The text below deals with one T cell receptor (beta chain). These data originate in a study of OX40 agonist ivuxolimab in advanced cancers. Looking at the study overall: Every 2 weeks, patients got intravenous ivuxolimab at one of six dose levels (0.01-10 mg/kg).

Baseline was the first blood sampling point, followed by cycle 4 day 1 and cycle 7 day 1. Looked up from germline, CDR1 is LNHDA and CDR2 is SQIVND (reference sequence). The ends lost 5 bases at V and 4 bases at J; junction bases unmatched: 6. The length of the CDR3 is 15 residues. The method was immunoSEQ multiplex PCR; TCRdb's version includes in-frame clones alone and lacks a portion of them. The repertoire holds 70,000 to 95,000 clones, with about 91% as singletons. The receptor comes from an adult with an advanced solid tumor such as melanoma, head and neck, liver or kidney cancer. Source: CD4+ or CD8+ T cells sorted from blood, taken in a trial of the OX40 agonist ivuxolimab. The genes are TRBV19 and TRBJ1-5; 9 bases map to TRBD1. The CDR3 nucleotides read TGTGCCAGTAGTCTCCCCGGGACAGGGAATCAGCCCCAGCATTTT. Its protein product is CASSLPGTGNQPQHF.